The 21 T cell receptor beta chains presented below share a single source sample, sequenced in a study of T cells in localized non-small cell lung cancer. The data were produced by immunoSEQ multiplex PCR, yet TCRdb's version contains in-frame clones alone and is incomplete. This table holds about 33,000 clones, roughly nine tenths found once. Source: peripheral blood, taken before any cancer treatment. Receptors originate from a man between 40 and 70 years old with stage I lung adenocarcinoma.

The genes are TRBV7-9 and TRBJ2-3, with D hard to call. CDR1 and CDR2 (germline): SEHNR, FQNEAQ (reference sequence). Trimming took 2 bases from V and 4 from J, leaving 10 bases between them. CDR3 length: 14 residues. Written as DNA, the CDR3 is TGTGCCAGCAGCTTATTCGGGTCTGCAGATACGCAGTATTTT. Translation: CASSLFGSADTQYF.

The CDR3 nucleotides read TGTGCCAGCAGTTACTCACCCAGCCAGAACACTGAAGCTTTCTTT. Its translation: CASSYSPSQNTEAFF. The V and J genes are TRBV6-5 and TRBJ1-1; D gene uncertain. CDR1 and CDR2 from the germline V gene are MNHEY and SVGAGI. With 0 bases removed from V and 1 base from J, the gap between germline ends came to 9 bases. The CDR3 is 15 residues long.

Here the CDR3 reads CASRTGGGKAFF. The CDR3 DNA sequence: TGTGCCAGTAGGACAGGGGGCGGCAAAGCTTTCTTT. This chain uses TRBV19 with TRBJ1-1; the match to TRBD1 covers 10 bases. The CDR3 has 12 residues. Germline values: CDR1 LNHDA, CDR2 SQIVND (reference sequence). Losses at the gene ends were 6 bases for V and 9 bases for J; bases not matched to a gene: 4.

This chain connects TRBV5-1 to TRBJ2-2; TRBD1 matches 9 bases. The CDR3 length is 20 residues. V lost 0 bases to trimming and J lost 6 bases; unmatched junction nucleotides: 18. Germline loops: CDR1 SGHRS, CDR2 YFSETQ. The CDR3 sequence is CASSLVPTNTGGMTSGELFF. The CDR3, as DNA: TGCGCCAGCAGCTTGGTCCCCACCAATACAGGGGGCATGACCTCCGGGGAGCTGTTTTTT.

The chain links TRBV6-1 to TRBJ2-5; 10 bases align to TRBD1. The J segment lost 4 bases and the V segment lost 0 bases, leaving 5 bases of the junction unmatched. Germline V gene data show CDR1 as MNHNS and CDR2 as SASEGT. The CDR3 spans 16 residues. The DNA of the CDR3 is TGTGCCAGCAGTGAAGCGACAGGGGGCATCGGAGAGACCCAGTACTTC. This gives the protein CASSEATGGIGETQYF.

The chain's CDR3 is CASSSRVGAGYTF. The DNA of the CDR3 is TGTGCCAGTAGCTCCCGGGTAGGGGCCGGCTACACCTTC. V and J are TRBV19 and TRBJ1-2; D is possibly TRBD1 (5 bases). The germline V gene has CDR1 LNHDA and CDR2 SQIVND (reference sequence). The length of the CDR3 is 13 residues. Between the trimmed V and J ends, which lost 6 bases and 8 bases, there was a span of 16 bases.

CDR3 protein: CSVYRNQETQYF. As DNA, the CDR3 is TGCAGCGTTTACAGGAACCAAGAGACCCAGTACTTC. The gene calls are TRBV29-1 and TRBJ2-5; possibly TRBD1 for D (5 bases). The CDR3 runs to 12 residues. Per the germline V gene, CDR1 is SQVTM and CDR2 is ANQGSEA. Deletions cut 5 bases from V and 0 bases from J, with 7 bases between.

This clone has a single count. The chain is built from TRBV6-6 and TRBJ2-7; TRBD1 aligns across 8 bases. Losses at the gene ends were 0 bases for V and 1 base for J; bases not matched to a gene: 2. Germline V gene data show CDR1 as MNHNY and CDR2 as SVGAGI (reference sequence). This CDR3 has 15 amino acids. The CDR3 sequence: CASSYSNRGSYEQYF. CDR3 coding DNA: TGTGCCAGCAGTTACTCGAACAGGGGGTCCTACGAGCAGTACTTC.

The genes are TRBV6-6 and TRBJ1-3; D gene unclear. The CDR3 is 15 residues long. Looked up from germline, CDR1 is MNHNY and CDR2 is SVGAGI (reference sequence). Trimming took off 7 bases at V and 0 bases at J, with 13 bases between the two ends. CDR3 DNA sequence: TGTGCCAGCACCCCCACGGTGGGCTCTGGAAACACCATATATTTT. Translating gives CASTPTVGSGNTIYF.

The chain combines TRBV6-1 with TRBJ2-2; TRBD1 matches 9 bases. The CDR3 is 15 amino acids. Trimming took 7 bases from V and 3 from J; bases not matched to a gene: 6. Germline V gives CDR1 MNHNS, CDR2 SASEGT. CDR3 nucleotide sequence: TGTGCCAGCATTACAGGGGGCGTAGACACCGGGGAGCTGTTTTTT. Residues: CASITGGVDTGELFF.

This clone was seen only a few times. This rearrangement joins TRBV29-1 to TRBJ2-4, with D possibly matching TRBD2 (7 bases). V was trimmed by 4 bases and J by 6 bases, leaving 13 bases between them. The CDR3 is 13 residues long. Germline V gene sequence: CDR1 SQVTM, CDR2 ANQGSEA. CDR3 sequence (DNA): TGCAGCGTTGTAGAGGGGGGGACAAACATTCAGTACTTC. Its protein product is CSVVEGGTNIQYF. The full variable domain, completed using reference TRBV29-1 and TRBJ2-4, is SAVISQKPSRDICQRGTSLTIQCQVDSQVTMMFWYRQQPGQSLTLIATANQGSEATYESGFVIDKFPISRPNLTFSTLTVSNMSPEDSSIYLCSVVEGGTNIQYFGAGTRLSVL.

CDR3 sequence reads: CASSPGGGYTF. Written as DNA, the CDR3 is TGTGCCAGCAGTCCTGGAGGTGGCTACACCTTC. This chain links TRBV6-5 with TRBJ1-2, with unresolved D. V was shortened by 5 bases and J by 7 bases, with 8 bases between the two germline ends. The CDR3 is 11 amino acids. Germline-derived CDR1 and CDR2 are MNHEY and SVGAGI.

This sequence joins TRBV19 and TRBJ2-3; D is perhaps TRBD1 or TRBD2 (5 bases each). From germline, CDR1 is LNHDA and CDR2 SQIVND (reference sequence). V was clipped by 5 bases and J by 0 bases, with 12 bases between them. The CDR3 loop spans 15 amino acids. The CDR3 nucleotides read TGTGCCAGTAGTCCTACTTGGGGGAGCACAGATACGCAGTATTTT. Protein: CASSPTWGSTDTQYF.

V usage is TRBV10-3 and J usage is TRBJ1-1, with D maybe TRBD1 (6 bases). The CDR3 totals 14 residues. V was clipped by 6 bases and J by 0 bases, with 11 bases between them. Germline CDR1 is ENHRY and CDR2 is SYGVKD. CDR3 loop: CAIRGGTLNTEAFF. CDR3 in DNA: TGTGCCATCAGAGGAGGGACACTGAACACTGAAGCTTTCTTT.

The chain links TRBV4-2 to TRBJ1-3; no clear D gene. Trimming took off 2 bases at V and 0 bases at J, with 8 bases between the two ends. The germline V gene has CDR1 LGHNA and CDR2 YNFKEQ. CDR3 length: 15 residues. CDR3 DNA sequence: TGTGCCAGCAGCCAAACAACGAGCTCTGGAAACACCATATATTTT. It is translated as CASSQTTSSGNTIYF.

This clone was observed a single time. Relative to the germline gene, one junction end is altered; a read error may explain this. The CDR3 DNA reads as TGTGCCATCAGTGACGGCTATGGCTACACCTTC. It encodes CAISDGYGYTF. J is TRBJ1-2 and V is TRBV6-1; D remains unclear. Germline loops: CDR1 MNHNS, CDR2 SASEGT. The CDR3 is made up of 11 amino acids.

This sequence joins TRBV5-1 and TRBJ1-1; a possible D gene is TRBD1 (5 bases). The CDR3 has 15 amino acids. Germline values: CDR1 SGHRS, CDR2 YFSETQ. V was pared by 7 bases and J by 1 base, with 17 bases between. The CDR3 DNA follows: TGCGCCAGCTCATATCTCGGGGGAGAGAACACTGAAGCTTTCTTT. It encodes CASSYLGGENTEAFF.

V usage is TRBV27 and J usage is TRBJ1-1; possible D gene TRBD1, 6 bases. CDR1 and CDR2 from the germline V gene are MNHEY and SMNVEV (reference sequence). Trimming cost V 5 bases and J 8 bases, with 27 bases left between them. The CDR3 spans 17 residues. The CDR3 is CASSRIWGAGAHEEAFF. CDR3 DNA: TGTGCCAGCAGTCGTATTTGGGGGGCAGGGGCCCACGAGGAAGCTTTCTTT.

The sample holds one count of this clone. This sequence joins TRBV5-1 and TRBJ1-4; 8 nucleotides line up with TRBD1. The V gene end was trimmed by 3 bases and the J gene end by 4 bases; junction bases not matched to a gene: 8. This CDR3 has 16 residues. The germline gives CDR1 SGHRS, CDR2 YFSETQ. The CDR3 spells CASSSLSTGVNEKLFF. CDR3 nucleotide sequence: TGCGCCAGCAGCTCCCTATCGACAGGGGTTAATGAAAAACTGTTTTTT.

The V and J genes are TRBV6-5 and TRBJ1-6, with D hard to call. Germline CDR1 and CDR2: MNHEY and SVGAGI. The CDR3 runs to 15 residues. Trimming pared 4 bases from V and 3 bases from J, leaving 10 bases between. The CDR3 loop reads CASSSDGDYNSPLHF. In DNA form, the CDR3 reads TGTGCCAGCAGTTCGGACGGTGACTATAATTCACCCCTCCACTTT.

This clone was picked up one time. The chain is built from TRBV4-1 and TRBJ2-5; TRBD2 matches 8 bases. The CDR3 has 17 amino acids. J gave up 2 bases and V 1 base, and 9 bases lay outside the gene matches. CDR1 and CDR2 (germline): MGHRA, YSYEKL. CDR3 DNA: TGCGCCAGCAGCCAAGGATTTGGTAGCGGGGAACAAGAGACCCAGTACTTC. Its protein product is CASSQGFGSGEQETQYF.